Described below is a single T cell receptor beta chain sequence and its context. In this sample, this clonotype turned up a few times. No antigen is known for it. No much larger clonotype is one base removed from it; base qualities were not supplied. The library was made by 5' RACE. For sequencing, an Illumina HiSeq 2500 was employed. A second 7 to 11 cycle PCR used a sample-barcoded 5' primer and a J-beta primer mix. Each TCR beta cDNA molecule received a unique molecular identifier from a template-switch 5' adaptor carrying 12 random nucleotides. At least 2.5 million CDR3-containing paired-end reads were obtained from each sample. First-strand cDNA was synthesized from all RNA with the Mint cDNA synthesis kit, primed by a TRBC-specific oligonucleotide. Following uracil-DNA glycosylase treatment, all cDNA underwent a first 18-cycle PCR with the universal primers M1SS and BC2_uni_R. In the authors' own workflow: Normalization of each sample was performed by random selection of 1 million high-quality reads, each carrying a distinct molecular identifier. Reads with shared molecular identifiers were discarded instead of being binned into consensus sequences. MiTCR, run with a Q25 quality threshold and the strictest error-elimination algorithm, handled CDR3 identification, clonotype clustering and error correction. Lower-bound total TCR beta diversity was estimated with a nonparametric unseen species model using Euler transformation. TCRdb took the public reads, trimmed them with fastp at Q25, ran MiXCR for clone calling and kept in-frame beta chains. For every CDR3 protein sequence, its rows merge into one entry that carries the most common genes and DNA. These V and J calls are TCRdb output, not the study's own analysis. The sample table holds roughly 1,500,000 distinct CDR3 sequences, of which 35% to 45% were seen once. Of the sample, roughly 7.9% falls within the top ten clones.

This record comes from a study of blood T cells in healthy people across ages (dated by TCRdb to the mid-2010s). Looking at the study overall: In model experiments, template switching captured about one uniquely barcoded TCR beta cDNA molecule for every two T cells. The study analyzed two additional independent replicas of 1 million unique cDNA reads from the same blood draw for two donors, one aged 18 to 30 and one aged 80 or older. To avoid experimental bias, donors of different ages were randomly spread across the sequencing lanes. Four age groups were formed from the donors: young (average 16 years), middle-aged (approximately 39), aged (roughly 59) and long-lived (around 82). The study measured age-related changes in TCR beta repertoire diversity using deep sequencing normalized with unique cDNA molecular identifiers. Results the study describes overall, beyond this receptor: Estimates of total diversity based on one million sequenced T cells were regarded as lower bounds and as underestimates. Bulk unsorted PBMC profiling prevented conclusive comparison of naive and antigen-experienced compartments. Compared with the aged group, the long-lived group had more naive CD4+ T cells, fewer expanded clones and increased TCR diversity, suggesting age selection. There was a strong correlation between observed TCR beta diversity and the percentage of naive T cells measured by flow cytometry. Because the CMV infection status of the donors was unknown, age-related changes in expanded clonotypes may potentially have been confounded. As age increased, observed TCR beta diversity per million T cells dropped in a roughly linear way, and a significant reduction was already evident by age about 40.

The donors were roughly 40 Caucasian individuals from Russia, aged roughly 6 to 100 years, who were systemically healthy. Each donor gave ten milliliters of peripheral blood, collected into EDTA-treated Vacutainer tubes. Ficoll-Paque density-gradient centrifugation was used to isolate PBMCs, with at least 6.5 million obtained per sample. Total RNA was extracted from PBMCs with Trizol reagent, with at least 5 micrograms obtained per sample. The percentages of naive CD45RAhigh/CD27high T cells were determined by flow cytometry on a PBMC aliquot from every donor. The CDR3 numbers 18 residues from cysteine through phenylalanine. Of all the DNA, just the CDR3 is kept, 54 bases in frame from base 1. CDR1 and CDR2 are drawn from the germline V gene: SGHTA, FQGNSA. The V end gives up 5 bases and the J end 3 bases, leaving 18 bases in the junction not matched to a gene.

Rearrangement joined TRBV7-2 to TRBJ2-7; 8 middle bases align to TRBD1. The sequenced sample was blood. The sequence came from a woman aged 18-29 years in good health. The encoded CDR3 is CASSLSPPGQGSSYEQYF. At the DNA level, the sequence is TGTGCCAGCAGCCTCTCCCCCCCCGGACAGGGAAGTAGCTACGAGCAGTACTTC.